A selection of T cell receptor beta chains follows, all from one sample in a study of blood T cells in healthy people across ages. Using its own MiXCR run on the 5' RACE reads, TCRdb lists one record per CDR3 protein. The sample lists roughly 1.5 million distinct CDR3 sequences; 35% to 45% were seen once. The specimen was blood. The receptor set was obtained from a woman aged 18-29 years in good health. CDR3s include the opening cysteine and the closing phenylalanine or tryptophan. D genes are given only for firm matches. Size is omitted from some rows. Given values are once, few, many or a class for expanded clones.

CDR3: CASSEGSGTRVVNEQFF; DNA: TGTGCCAGCAGTGAAGGGAGCGGGACAAGGGTGGTCAATGAGCAGTTCTTC; V: TRBV6-1; size: NA; J: TRBJ2-1; D: NA
CDR3: CASSQLDEVDTGELFF; DNA: TGCGCCAGCAGCCAACTTGACGAGGTGGACACCGGGGAGCTGTTTTTT; V: TRBV4-1; size: NA; J: TRBJ2-2; D: NA
CDR3: CAIRSPQRGVNEQFF; DNA: TGTGCCATCAGGAGCCCCCAGCGGGGGGTTAATGAGCAGTTCTTC; V: TRBV10-3; size: NA; J: TRBJ2-1; D: TRBD2
CDR3: CASSPVGRSNSPLHF; DNA: TGTGCCAGCTCACCAGTCGGTCGAAGTAATTCACCCCTCCACTTT; V: TRBV18; size: NA; J: TRBJ1-6; D: NA
CDR3: CASSSGASNYGYTF; DNA: TGTGCCAGCAGTTCAGGGGCCTCTAACTATGGCTACACCTTC; V: TRBV28; size: NA; J: TRBJ1-2; D: NA
CDR3: CASTGLDYGYTF; DNA: TGTGCCAGCACAGGGTTAGACTATGGCTACACCTTC; V: TRBV6-6; size: few; J: TRBJ1-2; D: NA
CDR3: CASSLARRLGRGGNEQFF; DNA: TGTGCCAGCAGCTTAGCGCGGAGACTCGGTAGGGGGGGCAATGAGCAGTTCTTC; V: TRBV7-8; size: NA; J: TRBJ2-1; D: NA
CDR3: CASSLEVPNYGYTF; DNA: TGCGCCAGCAGCTTGGAGGTACCCAACTATGGCTACACCTTC; V: TRBV5-1; size: NA; J: TRBJ1-2; D: NA
CDR3: CAWSSRGGTDTQYF; DNA: TGTGCCTGGAGTTCGCGGGGGGGCACAGATACGCAGTATTTT; V: TRBV30; size: few; J: TRBJ2-3; D: TRBD2
CDR3: CSARGQARYGYTF; DNA: TGCAGTGCTAGAGGCCAGGCTCGGTATGGCTACACCTTC; V: TRBV20-1; size: few; J: TRBJ1-2; D: NA
CDR3: CASSNGRASYNEQYF; DNA: TGTGCCAGCAGCAACGGCAGGGCGTCTTACAATGAGCAGTACTTC; V: TRBV21-1; size: NA; J: TRBJ2-5; D: NA
CDR3: CSARAAVSTDTQYF; DNA: TGCAGTGCTAGGGCTGCGGTGAGCACAGATACGCAGTATTTT; V: TRBV20-1; size: NA; J: TRBJ2-3; D: NA
CDR3: CASSYSGDIQGYDYTF; DNA: TGTGCCAGCAGTTACTCGGGGGACATACAGGGCTATGACTACACCTTC; V: TRBV6-5; size: NA; J: TRBJ1-2; D: NA
CDR3: CASSRRTVSTDTQYF; DNA: TGTGCCAGCAGCCGGAGGACAGTTAGCACAGATACGCAGTATTTT; V: TRBV7-2; size: few; J: TRBJ2-3; D: NA
CDR3: CASSSDRINNYGYTF; DNA: TGTGCCAGCAGCTCGGACAGAATCAATAACTATGGCTACACCTTC; V: TRBV2; size: NA; J: TRBJ1-2; D: NA
CDR3: CASSSGTSQADTQYF; DNA: TGTGCCAGCAGTAGCGGGACTTCCCAGGCAGATACGCAGTATTTT; V: TRBV2; size: few; J: TRBJ2-3; D: TRBD2
CDR3: CASSVVGTGGFNYGYTF; DNA: TGTGCCAGCAGTGTAGTTGGGACAGGGGGCTTTAACTATGGCTACACCTTC; V: TRBV6-1; size: NA; J: TRBJ1-2; D: TRBD1
CDR3: CASSLAISASGYNEQFF; DNA: TGTGCCAGCAGCTTGGCCATCTCGGCTAGCGGGTACAATGAGCAGTTCTTC; V: TRBV5-6; size: NA; J: TRBJ2-1; D: TRBD2
CDR3: CASRVEDRLSPEAFF; DNA: TGTGCCAGCAGGGTCGAGGACAGGCTCTCCCCTGAAGCTTTCTTT; V: TRBV28; size: NA; J: TRBJ1-1; D: TRBD1